This T cell receptor (beta chain) originates from a study of CD8+CD57+ T cells in acquired aplastic anemia. This clonotype was seen just once. For sequencing, patients were chosen who had shown expansion of CD8+CD57+ cells by flow cytometry. For CDR3 and TCR beta VDJ profiling, genomic DNA was the template used. TCRdb recomputed calls from the reads with MiXCR, one row per CDR3 protein. The data contain approximately 300,000 distinct CDR3 sequences, approximately 58% of them singletons. The clonotype was recovered from a human donor with aplastic anemia. Sequencing input: sorted CD4+, CD8+, or CD8+CD57+ T cells (not recorded which) from PBMCs.

CDR3 in DNA: TGTGCCAGCAGTCGAAGTGACAGGTTAGGGGAGACCCAGTACTTC. This codes for CASSRSDRLGETQYF. This chain connects TRBV12-3 or TRBV12-4 to TRBJ2-7, with D possibly TRBD1 on 6 matching bases. The end of the DNA fits TRBJ2-5 better, so the J call may be wrong. The CDR3 consists of 15 residues.